The clone carrying this TCR beta chain was recorded at least ten times. The target antigen is unknown. This entry is derived from a study of T cells in Graves' hyperthyroidism and ophthalmopathy. Amplification of TCR beta CDR3 regions used RNA as the template. The HTBI primer set was used in a first-round RT-PCR of the TCR CDR3. TCRdb re-called the multiplex PCR reads with MiXCR, one entry per CDR3 protein. Of 500,000 to 600,000 distinct CDR3 sequences in the sample, around 42% were seen once. Study-level findings and limits: Ophthalmopathy was distinguished from stable hyperthyroidism by 13 V-J signatures. The majority of expanded thyroid clonotypes above 0.001 also appeared in blood.

Germline V gene lookup returns CDR1 LGHDT and CDR2 YNNKEL (reference sequence). The CDR3 sequence is 14 residues long. Trimming took 1 base from V and 2 from J, leaving 8 bases between them. This rearrangement joins TRBV3-1 to TRBJ1-2; unclear D gene. The sequence was collected from an adult woman with Graves' disease, either hyperthyroidism or ophthalmopathy (not recorded which). The specimen sequenced was peripheral blood or thyroid tissue (not recorded which). The CDR3: CASSQVERNYGYTF. CDR3 nucleotide sequence: TGTGCCAGCAGCCAAGTAGAACGGAACTATGGCTACACCTTC.